This TCR beta chain was recovered during a study of blood T cell repertoires in COVID-19. Background on the study: Whether acute or convalescent, the COVID-19 samples came from the United States, Italy and Spain. In each case, the material was cDNA or gDNA derived from T cells, B-cell-depleted T cells, or PBMCs.

In the original analysis: Scientists estimated how many nucleated cells there were by amplifying reference gene primers. This table comes from immunoSEQ multiplex PCR, and its TCRdb copy is limited to in-frame clones, with some not included. Clone size and V and J calls were adopted from that table, with D and trimming inferred from the DNA. Of 99,000 or so clones in the sample, just under 85% were seen once. CDR1 and CDR2 from the germline V gene are KGHSY and FQNENV. This CDR3 spans 16 amino acids. The trim removed 3 bases at V and 1 base at J, leaving 3 bases unmatched. This clone occurred a few times.

The V call is TRBV16, the J call TRBJ1-1; 12 positions match TRBD1. This sequence originates from a woman of 80 years or more with active or convalescent COVID-19. The sample was peripheral blood. This CDR3 is CASSQGTGGPNTEAFF. The DNA of the CDR3 is TGTGCCAGCAGCCAGGGGACAGGGGGCCCGAACACTGAAGCTTTCTTT.